Each of the 12 T cell receptor beta chains below was sequenced from the same sample in a study of CD8+CD57+ T cells in acquired aplastic anemia. Profiling of TCR beta VDJ combinations and CDR3 sequences used genomic DNA as template. TCRdb ran MiXCR on the reads and lists one entry per CDR3 protein. Of roughly 150,000 distinct CDR3 sequences in the sample, just under 45% were seen once. Specimen: sorted CD4+, CD8+, or CD8+CD57+ T cells (not recorded which) from PBMCs. The origin of the receptors is a human donor in good health.

This clonotype was counted at least ten times. The chain links TRBV20-1 to TRBJ2-7; 8 bases line up with TRBD1. Germline V gene data show CDR1 as DFQATT and CDR2 as SNEGSKA (reference sequence). V gave up 6 bases and J gave up 3 bases; unmatched junction bases: 16. The CDR3 runs 16 residues. CDR3 region: CSASQVYGTGVYEQYF. The CDR3 coding sequence is TGCAGTGCCAGCCAAGTCTACGGGACAGGTGTCTACGAGCAGTACTTC.

The table lists this clonotype with many counts. The rearrangement joins TRBV7-3 to TRBJ1-6; D remains ambiguous. Germline V lookup: CDR1 SGHTA, CDR2 FQGTGA. The CDR3 covers 20 residues. V was pared by 1 base and J by 3 bases, with 22 bases between. The CDR3 bases are TGTGCCAGCAGCTTAAGGGTCGGGAACCCCGACGGGTTCTATAATTCACCCCTCCACTTT. It specifies CASSLRVGNPDGFYNSPLHF.

J is TRBJ1-5 and V is TRBV4-1, with TRBD1 as a possible D gene (5 bases). Germline V gives CDR1 MGHRA, CDR2 YSYEKL. This CDR3 comprises 15 residues. The germline V and J ends were trimmed by 1 base and 5 bases, with 12 bases remaining between them. The CDR3 spells CASSQGGEADQPQHF. As DNA, the CDR3 is TGCGCCAGCAGCCAAGGGGGGGAGGCGGATCAGCCCCAGCATTTT.

The CDR3 region has the DNA TGTGCCAGCAGTGATCAACCCATCCAGGGAAACTATGGCTACACCTTC. This translates into CASSDQPIQGNYGYTF. The chain carries TRBV25-1 and TRBJ1-2; possible D gene TRBD1, 5 bases. Germline CDR1 reads MGHDK; CDR2 reads SYGVNS. The CDR3 is made up of 16 amino acids. V shed 3 bases and J shed 2 bases, with 16 bases lying between them.

This clonotype was counted many times. The gene calls are TRBV5-1 and TRBJ2-1; D remains unclear. CDR3 length: 14 residues. Trimming pared 3 bases from V and 6 bases from J, leaving 13 bases between. The V gene's germline CDR1 is SGHRS and CDR2 YFSETQ. CDR3 region: CASSSETGANEQFF. DNA of the CDR3: TGCGCCAGCAGCTCGGAGACCGGCGCCAATGAGCAGTTCTTC.

This clonotype was counted at least ten times. The V gene is TRBV6-2 or TRBV6-3, the J gene TRBJ2-5, with D possibly TRBD1 on 5 matching bases. The CDR3 spans 17 residues. The V end lost 0 bases, the J end lost 0 bases, and 14 bases lay between the germline ends. Germline values: CDR1 MNHEY, CDR2 SVGEGT. The CDR3 sequence: CASSYSAGRVDQETQYF. In nucleotides, the CDR3 is TGTGCCAGCAGTTACTCTGCTGGCAGGGTGGACCAAGAGACCCAGTACTTC.

This clonotype has a count of ten or more. The V gene is TRBV6-1, the J gene TRBJ2-7, with 13 bases fitting TRBD2. V was pared by 6 bases and J by 6 bases, with 5 bases of the junction left unmatched. The CDR3 is made up of 14 amino acids. Germline V gene sequence: CDR1 MNHNS, CDR2 SASEGT. The CDR3 DNA is TGTGCCAGCAGCGCACTAGCGGGAGGGCTCGAGCAGTACTTC. Its protein is CASSALAGGLEQYF.

A few counts support this clonotype. The chain uses TRBV10-3 and TRBJ2-3; D might be TRBD2 (5 bases). The CDR3 contains 15 residues. The ends were cut back, 2 bases at V and 0 bases at J, with 9 bases in the middle. CDR1 and CDR2 (germline): ENHRY, SYGVKD. CDR3 residues: CAISEPSLSTDTQYF. CDR3 in DNA: TGTGCCATCAGTGAGCCTAGCCTTAGCACAGATACGCAGTATTTT.

The table lists this clonotype with many counts. V is TRBV9 and J is TRBJ2-3; D is unclear. The CDR3 spans 12 residues. In germline, CDR1 is SGDLS, CDR2 YYNGEE. The germline V and J ends were trimmed by 0 bases and 3 bases, with 2 bases remaining between them. DNA for the CDR3: TGTGCCAGCAGCGTAGAAACAGATACGCAGTATTTT. Amino acid sequence: CASSVETDTQYF.

This clonotype was recorded many times. The V and J genes are TRBV15 and TRBJ1-1; D is perhaps TRBD1 (5 bases). This CDR3 contains 14 residues. CDR1 and CDR2 from the germline V gene are LNHNV and YYDKDF (reference sequence). V was cut by 0 bases and J by 8 bases, with 13 bases left in between. CDR3 sequence (DNA): TGTGCCACCAGCAGAGATTTAACGGGGCAAGAAGCTTTCTTT. Amino acids: CATSRDLTGQEAFF.

This clonotype appeared many times. V and J are TRBV7-9 and TRBJ2-1; 10 positions agree with TRBD2. CDR1 and CDR2 (germline): SEHNR, FQNEAQ (reference sequence). This CDR3 spans 15 amino acids. J lost 7 bases, V lost 4 bases, and 7 bases had no gene match. CDR3 coding DNA: TGTGCCAGCAGCTCGCTAGCGGGAGTTGGGAATGAGCAGTTCTTC. This encodes CASSSLAGVGNEQFF. The entire variable domain, with the rest obtained from reference TRBV7-9 and TRBJ2-1, is as follows: DTGVSQNPRHKITKRGQNVTFRCDPISEHNRLYWYRQTLGQGPEFLTYFQNEAQLEKSRLLSDRFSAERPKGSFSTLEIQRTEQGDSAMYLCASSSLAGVGNEQFFGPGTRLTVL.

This clonotype showed up many times. The chain combines TRBV25-1 with TRBJ2-7; 10 bases are shared with TRBD1. CDR3 size: 15 residues. V lost 3 bases, J lost 3 bases, and 5 bases stayed unmatched. Germline CDR1 reads MGHDK; CDR2 reads SYGVNS. This CDR3 reads CASSDSGQGGYEQYF. CDR3 coding DNA: TGTGCCAGCAGTGACTCAGGACAGGGGGGCTACGAGCAGTACTTC.